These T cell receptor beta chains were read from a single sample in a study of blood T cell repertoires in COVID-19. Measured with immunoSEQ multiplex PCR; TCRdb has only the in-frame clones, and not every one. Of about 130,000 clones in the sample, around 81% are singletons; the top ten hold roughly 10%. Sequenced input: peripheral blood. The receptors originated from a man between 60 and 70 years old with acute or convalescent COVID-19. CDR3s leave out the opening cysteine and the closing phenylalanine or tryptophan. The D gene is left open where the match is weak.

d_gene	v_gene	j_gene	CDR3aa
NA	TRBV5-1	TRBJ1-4	ASSYLGATNEKLF
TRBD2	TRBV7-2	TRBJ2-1	ASSLAVGAGASNEQF
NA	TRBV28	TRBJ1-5	ASMGHSNQPQH
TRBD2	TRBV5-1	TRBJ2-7	ASSSSGRAVYEQY
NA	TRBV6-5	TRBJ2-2	ASSRGLTGELF
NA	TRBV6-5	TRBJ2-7	ATHHVLGGEQY
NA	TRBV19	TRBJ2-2	ASPPPRNTGELF
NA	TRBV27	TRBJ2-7	ASSPRTKSGEQY
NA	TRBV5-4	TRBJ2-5	ASSTAVGRETQY
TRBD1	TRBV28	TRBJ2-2	ATGTANTGELF
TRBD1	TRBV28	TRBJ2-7	ASSGQGDVSPYEQY
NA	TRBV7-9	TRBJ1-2	ASSLTDSDNYGYT
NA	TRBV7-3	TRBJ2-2	ASSFLAGRTGELF
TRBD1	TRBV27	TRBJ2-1	ASSSGTGSYNEQF
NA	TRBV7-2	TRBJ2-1	ASSYSSSSYNEQF
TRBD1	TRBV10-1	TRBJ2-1	ASSISGTGGYNEQF
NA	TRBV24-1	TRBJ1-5	ATGGEVNQPQH
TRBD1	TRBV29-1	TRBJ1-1	SAGQGNTEAF
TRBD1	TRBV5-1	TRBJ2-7	ASSLGQGAYEQY
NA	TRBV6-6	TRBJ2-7	ASSHGHYEQY
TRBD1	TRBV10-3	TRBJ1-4	AIRGGTDDEKLF
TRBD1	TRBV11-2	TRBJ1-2	ASSLASGTDGYT
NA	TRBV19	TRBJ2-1	ASRESGLSYNEQF
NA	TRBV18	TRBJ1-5	ASSPARSLGQPQH
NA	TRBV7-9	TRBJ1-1	ASSILTGRDTEAF
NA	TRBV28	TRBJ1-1	ASSPLGGRAF
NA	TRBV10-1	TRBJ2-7	ASSGTTYEQY
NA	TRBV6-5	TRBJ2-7	ASRFSGISYEQY
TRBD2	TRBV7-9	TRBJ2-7	ASSSSGGDHEQY
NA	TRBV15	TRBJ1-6	ATSRSGPRGSPLH
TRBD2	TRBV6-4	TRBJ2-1	ASSDSPSGSYNEQF
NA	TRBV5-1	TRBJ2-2	ASSLGSQGGELF
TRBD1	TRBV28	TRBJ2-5	ASSLGTGKTQY
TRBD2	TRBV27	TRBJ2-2	ASTPPPQREDTGELF
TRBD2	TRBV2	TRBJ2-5	ASGRGLAETQY
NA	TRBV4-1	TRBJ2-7	ASSQVPQTYEQY
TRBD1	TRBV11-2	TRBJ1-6	ASSSQGKLSSPLH
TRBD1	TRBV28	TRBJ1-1	ASSPPGQGRGTEAF
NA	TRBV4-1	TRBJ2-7	ASSQGGPGQPPYEQY
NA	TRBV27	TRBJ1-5	ASSSTHSNQPQH
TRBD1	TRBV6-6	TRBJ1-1	ASNRQGNTEAF
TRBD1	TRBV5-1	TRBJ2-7	ASSKSGTGTYEQY
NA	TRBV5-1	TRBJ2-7	ASSLRESYEQY
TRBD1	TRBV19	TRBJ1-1	ASSQGGLNTEAF
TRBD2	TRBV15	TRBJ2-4	ATSSSPGLAGGENIQY
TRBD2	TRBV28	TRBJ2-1	ASSATSGSTEQF
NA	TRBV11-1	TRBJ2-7	ASSFSQVSYEQY
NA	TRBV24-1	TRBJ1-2	ATSDPNRYGYT
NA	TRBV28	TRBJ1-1	ASSFFGGGNTEAF
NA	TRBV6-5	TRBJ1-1	ASRLTGMNTEAF
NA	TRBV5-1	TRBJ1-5	ASSPGDFNQPQH
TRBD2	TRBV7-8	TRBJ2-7	ASSFSSGMYEQY
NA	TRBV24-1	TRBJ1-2	ASSQGANYGYT
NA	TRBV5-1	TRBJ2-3	ASSLREPKSTDTQY
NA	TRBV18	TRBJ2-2	ASSPYGPEVGELF
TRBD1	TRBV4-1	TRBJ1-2	ASSQDTSRTGGVRGYT
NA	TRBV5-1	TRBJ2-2	ASSLGSKAKITGELF